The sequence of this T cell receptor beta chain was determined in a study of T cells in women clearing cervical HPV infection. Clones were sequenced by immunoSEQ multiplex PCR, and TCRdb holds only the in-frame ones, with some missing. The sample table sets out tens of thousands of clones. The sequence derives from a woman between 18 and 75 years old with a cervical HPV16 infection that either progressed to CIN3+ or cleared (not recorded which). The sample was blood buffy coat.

CDR3 DNA, as far as it was read: TGTGCCAGCAGCTTGGGACAGGTGGGTACTGAA. This translates into CASSLGQVGTE. The full CDR3 reads CASSLGQVGTEAFF. The chain joins TRBV7-9 to TRBJ1-1; 8 nucleotides match TRBD1. The read gets to within 3 residues of the CDR3 end, and the germline J gene fills in the rest. Unmatched junction bases numbered 5, after V lost 3 bases and J lost 5 bases. The CDR3 is 14 amino acids. Germline V gene data show CDR1 as SEHNR and CDR2 as FQNEAQ (reference sequence).